This T cell receptor beta chain came from a study of T cells in localized non-small cell lung cancer. Study-wide points: Adjacent lung held a median roughly 60 of the top 100 tumor clones. A single tumor region was sequenced, leaving heterogeneity possible.

On this clone itself: The antigen is undetermined.

Trimming shortened V by 2 bases and J by 9 bases, and 11 bases separated the two germline ends. Per the germline V gene, CDR1 is MRHNA and CDR2 is SNTAGT. CDR3 size: 13 residues. Here immunoSEQ multiplex PCR was the method, and the copy in TCRdb shows in-frame clones only, minus some. Among approximately 140,000 clones listed, approximately 88% were seen once. The chain carries TRBV6-4 and TRBJ2-1; D might be TRBD1 or TRBD2, each matching 6 bases. The sequence derives from a female donor at least 60 years old with stage I lung adenocarcinoma. Here the sequenced sample was peripheral blood, taken before any cancer treatment. CDR3 loop: CASSDGGLGEQFF. CDR3 nucleotide sequence: TGTGCCAGCAGTGACGGGGGGCTAGGTGAGCAGTTCTTC.